This record concerns one T cell receptor beta chain sequence. This sample was taken from a study of control samples from healthy donors and cancer patients. V lost 4 bases and J 5 bases, leaving 16 bases between the germline ends. The CDR3 is made up of 14 amino acids. CDR1 and CDR2 from the germline V gene are SGHRS and YFSETQ. The method was immunoSEQ multiplex PCR; TCRdb's version includes in-frame clones alone and lacks a portion of them. The table includes about 150,000 clones, approximately 94% detected once. What was sequenced was blood. The clonotype was recovered from a young woman in good health. The chain has TRBV5-1 and TRBJ2-7; D may be TRBD1 or TRBD2 (5 bases each). The CDR3 DNA reads as TGCGCCAGCAGCCCCCGGGACGGTGATAACGAGCAGTACTTC. This gives the protein CASSPRDGDNEQYF.